This is a list of T cell receptor beta chains from one sample in a study of cytomegalovirus exposure and HLA in healthy donors. The method was immunoSEQ multiplex PCR; TCRdb's version includes in-frame clones alone and lacks a portion of them. The data hold 110,000 or so clones, with more than 75% observed a single time. Sequencing was carried out using PBMCs. Receptor source: a woman in her 30s in good health and CMV-seronegative. Each CDR3 is given with its conserved first and last residue. D genes are given only for firm matches. Some rows mark clone size as missing; the rest say once, few, many or name a class of expanded clone.

>TRBJ1-2|TRBV9|NA|NA
TGTGCCAGCAGCGTAGGTCAGGCCTTCTCGATCGGCGTCTATGGCTACACCTTC
CASSVGQAFSIGVYGYTF
>TRBJ2-2|TRBV9|NA|once
TGTGCCAGCAGCGTAGCCCCTTTAGTGAGCACCGGGGAGCTGTTTTTT
CASSVAPLVSTGELFF
>TRBJ1-1|TRBV7-3|TRBD1|few
TGTGCCAGCAGCCCCGGGACAGGGACCACTGAAGCTTTCTTT
CASSPGTGTTEAFF
>TRBJ2-2|TRBV7-2|NA|NA
TGTGCCAGCAGCTCGGAACGACAGTTGAACACCGGGGAGCTGTTTTTT
CASSSERQLNTGELFF
>TRBJ2-3|TRBV7-3|NA|NA
TGTGCCAGCAGCTTAAGGGGGCTTGGAGATACGCAGTATTTT
CASSLRGLGDTQYF
>TRBJ1-2|TRBV4-1|NA|NA
TGCGCCAGCAGCCAAGTCACTAGGATTTGGTATGGCTACACCTTC
CASSQVTRIWYGYTF
>TRBJ1-1|TRBV5-1|TRBD1|NA
TGCGCCAGCAGCGAGACAGGGGGTGTTACTGAAGCTTTCTTT
CASSETGGVTEAFF
>TRBJ1-2|TRBV19|NA|NA
TGTGCCAGTAGTATAGATCGGTTTAACTATGGCTACACCTTC
CASSIDRFNYGYTF
>TRBJ2-3|TRBV5-1|TRBD2|NA
TGCGCCAGCAGTAGAGGACTAGCGGGGGGGCCCCCCGATACGCAGTATTTT
CASSRGLAGGPPDTQYF
>TRBJ1-6|TRBV27|TRBD1|once
TGTGCCAGCAGTTTAGAGTCAGGGGACAGTTCACCCCTCCACTTT
CASSLESGDSSPLHF
>TRBJ1-5|TRBV5-5|NA|NA
TGTGCCAGCAGCCCCGGGGTTCAGCCCCAGCATTTT
CASSPGVQPQHF
>TRBJ1-2|TRBV19|NA|NA
TGTGCCAGTAGTAACAGGGCTTACTATGGCTACACCTTC
CASSNRAYYGYTF
>TRBJ2-7|TRBV27|TRBD1|NA
TGTGCCAGCAGTTTCCGGGACAGGCCAACCTACGAGCAGTACTTC
CASSFRDRPTYEQYF
>TRBJ1-1|TRBV5-5|NA|few
TGTGCCAGCAGCTCCGGTCGGACTGAAGCTTTCTTT
CASSSGRTEAFF
>TRBJ1-3|TRBV19|NA|once
TGTGCCAGTAATCCCCAGGGGCTTGGTGGAAACACCATATATTTT
CASNPQGLGGNTIYF